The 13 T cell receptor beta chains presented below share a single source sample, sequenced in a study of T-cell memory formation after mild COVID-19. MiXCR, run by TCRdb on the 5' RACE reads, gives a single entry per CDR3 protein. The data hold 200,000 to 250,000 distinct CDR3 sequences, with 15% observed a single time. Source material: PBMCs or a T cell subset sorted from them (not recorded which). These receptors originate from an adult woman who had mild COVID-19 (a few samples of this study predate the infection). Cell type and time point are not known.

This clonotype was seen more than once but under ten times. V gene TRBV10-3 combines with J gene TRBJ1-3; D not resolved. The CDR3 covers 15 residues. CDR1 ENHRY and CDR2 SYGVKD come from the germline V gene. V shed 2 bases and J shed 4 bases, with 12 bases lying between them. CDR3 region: CAISEPGRMGNTIYF. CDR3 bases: TGTGCCATCAGTGAGCCGGGAAGAATGGGAAACACCATATATTTT.

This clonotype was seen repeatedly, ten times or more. CDR3 loop: CASSSKPGQGGAWETQYF. Written as DNA, the CDR3 is TGCGCCAGCAGCTCAAAACCGGGACAGGGAGGAGCATGGGAGACCCAGTACTTC. The V gene is TRBV5-1, the J gene TRBJ2-5, with 9 nucleotides matching TRBD1. The J segment lost 5 bases and the V segment lost 3 bases, leaving 17 bases of the junction unmatched. CDR3 size: 18 residues. Germline V gene data show CDR1 as SGHRS and CDR2 as YFSETQ.

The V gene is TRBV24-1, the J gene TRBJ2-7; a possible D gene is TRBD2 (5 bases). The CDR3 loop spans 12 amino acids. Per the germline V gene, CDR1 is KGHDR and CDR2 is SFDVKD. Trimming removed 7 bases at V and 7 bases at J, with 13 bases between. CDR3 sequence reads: CATSHPGEEQYF. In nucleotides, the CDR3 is TGTGCCACCAGCCACCCTGGGGAGGAGCAGTACTTC.

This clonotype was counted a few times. The CDR3 nucleotides read TGTGCCAGCAGCCAAACCCGGGGGGGACAGGGCTCCTACAATGAGCAGTTCTTC. Residues: CASSQTRGGQGSYNEQFF. The rearrangement joins TRBV3-1 to TRBJ2-1; maybe TRBD1 (9 bases). The CDR3 has 18 amino acids. Trimming shortened V by 2 bases and J by 0 bases, and 17 bases separated the two germline ends. The germline CDR1 and CDR2 sequences are LGHDT and YNNKEL (reference sequence).

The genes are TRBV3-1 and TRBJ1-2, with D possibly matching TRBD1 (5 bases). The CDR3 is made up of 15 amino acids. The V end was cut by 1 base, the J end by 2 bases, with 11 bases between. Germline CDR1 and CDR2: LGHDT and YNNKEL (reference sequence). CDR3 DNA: TGTGCCAGCAGCCAAGGCGCAGGGAAGAACTATGGCTACACCTTC. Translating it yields CASSQGAGKNYGYTF.

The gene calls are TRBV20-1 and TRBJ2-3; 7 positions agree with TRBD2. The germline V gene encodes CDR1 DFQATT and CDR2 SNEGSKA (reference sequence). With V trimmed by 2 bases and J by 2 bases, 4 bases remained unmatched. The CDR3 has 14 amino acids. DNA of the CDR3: TGCAGTGCTAGAAAGGCGGGAGTCACAGATACGCAGTATTTT. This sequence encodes CSARKAGVTDTQYF.

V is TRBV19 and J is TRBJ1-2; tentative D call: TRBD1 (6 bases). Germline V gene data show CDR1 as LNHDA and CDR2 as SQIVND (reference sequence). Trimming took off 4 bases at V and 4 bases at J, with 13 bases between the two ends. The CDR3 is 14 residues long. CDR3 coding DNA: TGTGCCAGTAGTACCACAGGGCAGGGCTATGGCTACACCTTC. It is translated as CASSTTGQGYGYTF.

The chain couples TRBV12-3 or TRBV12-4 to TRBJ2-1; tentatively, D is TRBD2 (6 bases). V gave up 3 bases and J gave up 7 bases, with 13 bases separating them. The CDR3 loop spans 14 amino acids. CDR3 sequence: CASSFRTGGNEQFF. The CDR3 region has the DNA TGTGCCAGCAGTTTCCGCACAGGAGGGAATGAGCAGTTCTTC.

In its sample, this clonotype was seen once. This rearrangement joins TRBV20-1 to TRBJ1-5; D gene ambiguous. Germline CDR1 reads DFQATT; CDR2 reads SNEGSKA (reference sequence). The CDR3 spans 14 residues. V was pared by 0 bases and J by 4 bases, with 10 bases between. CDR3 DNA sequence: TGCAGTGCTAGAGAAGGACCGCTTAATCAGCCCCAGCATTTT. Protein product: CSAREGPLNQPQHF.

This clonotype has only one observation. The chain's CDR3 is CASSSGENEQFF. In DNA, the CDR3 is TGCGCCAGCAGCTCCGGAGAAAATGAGCAGTTCTTC. V and J are TRBV5-1 and TRBJ2-1; no reliable D call. Trimming took off 3 bases at V and 7 bases at J, with 8 bases between the two ends. The CDR3 length is 12 residues. Germline CDR1 is SGHRS and CDR2 is YFSETQ.

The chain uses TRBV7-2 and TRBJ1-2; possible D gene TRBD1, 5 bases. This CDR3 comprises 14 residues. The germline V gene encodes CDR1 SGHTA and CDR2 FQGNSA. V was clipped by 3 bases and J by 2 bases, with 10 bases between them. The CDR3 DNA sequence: TGTGCCAGCAGCTTGAGAGGGGAAAACTATGGCTACACCTTC. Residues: CASSLRGENYGYTF.

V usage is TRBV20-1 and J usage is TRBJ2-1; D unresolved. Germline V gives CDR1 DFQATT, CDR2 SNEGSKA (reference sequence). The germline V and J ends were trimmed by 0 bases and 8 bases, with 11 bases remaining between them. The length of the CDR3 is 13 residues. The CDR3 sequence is CSARDLSVDEQFF. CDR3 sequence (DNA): TGCAGTGCTAGAGATCTTTCTGTGGATGAGCAGTTCTTC.

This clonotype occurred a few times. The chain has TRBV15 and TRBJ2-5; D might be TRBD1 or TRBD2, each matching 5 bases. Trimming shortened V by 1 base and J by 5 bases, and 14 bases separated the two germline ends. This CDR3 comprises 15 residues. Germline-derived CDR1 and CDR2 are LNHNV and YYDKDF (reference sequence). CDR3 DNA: TGTGCCACCAGCAGAGTTTGGGGACCGGGGGAGACCCAGTACTTC. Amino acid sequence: CATSRVWGPGETQYF.